Shown below are 24 T cell receptor beta chains from a single sample sequenced in a study of cytomegalovirus exposure and HLA in healthy donors (dated by TCRdb to about 2017). Library preparation used the immunoSEQ multiplex PCR assay. The multiplex PCR relied on a mix of 60 forward primers for TCR Vbeta segments and 13 reverse primers for TCR Jbeta segments. TCRdb provides this immuneACCESS table in a form limited to in-frame rearrangements. Some clones are lacking; in checked studies, under half of them reflect an unresolved V gene, and why the rest are absent is not known. The sample data list under 200,000 clones, and 70% to 80% of these were observed just once. The ten largest clonotypes hold under 2.5% of the sample. Sequencing was done on a sample of PBMCs. Receptor source: a woman aged 25-40 years in good health and CMV-seropositive.

The V call is TRBV19, the J call TRBJ1-1; perhaps TRBD1 as D (6 bases). CDR1 LNHDA and CDR2 SQIVND come from the germline V gene (reference sequence). CDR3 length equals 23 residues. The V end was cut by 5 bases, the J end by 0 bases, with 37 bases between. The CDR3 loop reads CASSAKNKGVFDRNRFLNTEAFF. DNA of the CDR3: TGTGCCAGTAGTGCAAAAAATAAAGGTGTCTTCGACAGGAACCGATTCTTGAACACTGAAGCTTTCTTT.

V is TRBV29-1 and J is TRBJ2-5; D gene uncertain. Judging by the DNA end, TRBJ2-7 fits better; the J call may be wrong. Per the germline V gene, CDR1 is SQVTM and CDR2 is ANQGSEA. CDR3 length: 13 amino acids. Here the CDR3 DNA reads TGCAGCTTCTCTACCTCTAAGAACTACGAGCAGTACTTC. Protein sequence: CSFSTSKNYEQYF.

The chain employs TRBV7-6 and TRBJ2-7, with TRBD2 matching over 8 bases. CDR3 length: 19 residues. Unmatched junction bases numbered 14, after V lost 0 bases and J lost 1 base. Germline V gene lookup returns CDR1 SGHVS and CDR2 FNYEAQ. CDR3 nucleotide sequence: TGTGCCAGCAGCTTAGCGGGAACAACCGGGACTAGTTGGTCCTACGAGCAGTACTTC. The encoded protein is CASSLAGTTGTSWSYEQYF. Variable domain in full (rest from reference TRBV7-6 and TRBJ2-7): GAGVSQSPRYKVTKRGQDVALRCDPISGHVSLYWYRQALGQGPEFLTYFNYEAQQDKSGLPNDRFSAERPEGSISTLTIQRTEQRDSAMYRCASSLAGTTGTSWSYEQYFGPGTRLTVT.

This clone was counted between two and nine times. The chain links TRBV27 to TRBJ2-1, with 10 nucleotides matching TRBD2. Germline V gene data show CDR1 as MNHEY and CDR2 as SMNVEV (reference sequence). The trim removed 0 bases at V and 9 bases at J, leaving 5 bases unmatched. This CDR3 contains 15 residues. The CDR3: CASSLSVAGGPEQFF. CDR3 DNA: TGTGCCAGCAGTTTATCGGTAGCGGGGGGTCCTGAGCAGTTCTTC.

The gene calls are TRBV5-8 and TRBJ2-2; TRBD1 is a possible D gene (6 bases). Germline V CDR1 and CDR2: SGHTS, YDEGEE. Trimming removed 5 bases at V and 0 bases at J, with 8 bases between. The CDR3 spans 14 residues. CDR3 region: CASSRTANTGELFF. CDR3 sequence (DNA): TGTGCCAGCAGTAGGACAGCGAACACCGGGGAGCTGTTTTTT.

The chain carries TRBV27 and TRBJ2-1; 9 bases are a match to TRBD2. With 9 bases clipped from V and 3 bases from J, the junction kept 9 bases outside the gene matches. The germline gives CDR1 MNHEY, CDR2 SMNVEV (reference sequence). The CDR3 has 15 residues. The CDR3 DNA sequence: TGTGCCAGTTCCCGAAGACTAGCGGACTACAATGAGCAGTTCTTC. This encodes CASSRRLADYNEQFF.

The chain carries TRBV6-5 and TRBJ1-2; D not certain. V lost 5 bases and J lost 7, with 14 bases in between. The CDR3 has 13 amino acids. The germline V gene encodes CDR1 MNHEY and CDR2 SVGAGI. CDR3 bases: TGTGCCAGCAGTCCAGCCAGAGGGAGTGGCTACACCTTC. Translating it yields CASSPARGSGYTF.

This chain joins TRBV28 and TRBJ1-5; no definite D call. Trimming pared 2 bases from V and 4 bases from J, leaving 9 bases between. The CDR3 totals 14 residues. The germline gives CDR1 MDHEN, CDR2 SYDVKM. CDR3 residues: CASSLRHRNQPQHF. DNA of the CDR3: TGTGCCAGCAGTTTACGTCACAGAAATCAGCCCCAGCATTTT.

This clone came up a few times. The chain recombines TRBV6-6 with TRBJ2-7; TRBD1 matches at 9 bases. CDR3 size: 15 residues. The germline gives CDR1 MNHNY, CDR2 SVGAGI (reference sequence). The V gene end was trimmed by 2 bases and the J gene end by 7 bases; junction bases not matched to a gene: 9. CDR3 sequence (DNA): TGTGCCAGCAGTTACCGGGACAGGGAGGCTGATGAGCAGTACTTC. This encodes CASSYRDREADEQYF.

The CDR3 DNA follows: TGTGCCAGCAATCCGAGCCAGGGGCGAATGAACACTGAAGCTTTCTTT. Translation gives CASNPSQGRMNTEAFF. The chain combines TRBV28 with TRBJ1-1; a possible D gene is TRBD1 (6 bases). CDR1 is MDHEN, CDR2 SYDVKM, per germline. The CDR3 has 16 amino acids. V lost 7 bases, J lost 0 bases, and 18 bases lay in between.

The chain links TRBV5-1 to TRBJ2-7, with a tentative D call TRBD1 (6 bases). CDR3 length equals 15 residues. Looked up from germline, CDR1 is SGHRS and CDR2 is YFSETQ. The V end lost 3 bases, the J end lost 4 bases, and 17 bases lay between the germline ends. CDR3 nucleotides: TGCGCCAGCAGCTGGGACATAGCCCCACCATACGAGCAGTACTTC. This encodes CASSWDIAPPYEQYF.

This rearrangement joins TRBV5-1 to TRBJ1-1, with D tentatively TRBD1 (6 bases). Germline V lookup: CDR1 SGHRS, CDR2 YFSETQ. This CDR3 contains 14 residues. Trimming stripped 3 bases from V and 5 bases from J, with 14 bases between. In nucleotides, the CDR3 is TGCGCCAGCAGCTGGGAGGGGGTACGGACTGAAGCTTTCTTT. Its protein is CASSWEGVRTEAFF.

This rearrangement joins TRBV30 to TRBJ1-2, with D unresolved. Trimming took off 0 bases at V and 1 base at J, with 9 bases between the two ends. The CDR3 has 14 residues. The germline gives CDR1 GTSNPN, CDR2 SVGIG (reference sequence). CDR3 sequence (DNA): TGTGCCTGGAGTGTACCGGAGGATAACTATGGCTACACCTTC. Translated: CAWSVPEDNYGYTF.

The V and J genes are TRBV12-5 and TRBJ1-1; D remains unclear. The germline V and J ends were trimmed by 7 bases and 5 bases, with 8 bases remaining between them. The CDR3 is made up of 11 amino acids. CDR1 is LGHNT and CDR2 is FRNRAP in the germline V gene. The CDR3 spells CASVVETEAFF. In DNA form, the CDR3 reads TGTGCTAGTGTGGTAGAGACTGAAGCTTTCTTT.

This sequence joins TRBV6-5 and TRBJ2-7; a weak D match, TRBD2 (5 bases). The ends were cut back, 6 bases at V and 1 base at J, with 10 bases in the middle. The germline CDR1 and CDR2 sequences are MNHEY and SVGAGI. The CDR3 totals 13 residues. The CDR3 coding sequence is TGTGCCAGCAGGCCTCCGGGGTCCTACGAGCAGTACTTC. Encoded protein: CASRPPGSYEQYF.

The rearrangement uses TRBV18 and TRBJ2-3; D remains unclear. Between the trimmed V and J ends, which lost 9 bases and 0 bases, there was a span of 4 bases. The CDR3 contains 11 residues. Germline V gives CDR1 KGHSH, CDR2 LQKENI. Written as DNA, the CDR3 is TGTGCCAGTTCTAGCACAGATACGCAGTATTTT. The encoded protein is CASSSTDTQYF.

The V and J genes are TRBV5-6 and TRBJ2-3; possibly TRBD2 for D (7 bases). V dropped 6 bases and J dropped 5 bases, with 19 bases sitting between them. The germline V gene has CDR1 SGHDT and CDR2 YYEEEE. CDR3 length equals 15 residues. CDR3 in amino acids: CASTAPGGGRDTQYF. In DNA, the CDR3 is TGTGCCAGCACCGCGCCGGGGGGCGGGAGAGATACGCAGTATTTT.

V and J are TRBV9 and TRBJ1-5; D is perhaps TRBD1 (5 bases). Germline V CDR1 and CDR2: SGDLS, YYNGEE. Trimming removed 5 bases at V and 4 bases at J, with 16 bases between. The CDR3 contains 15 residues. The CDR3 protein is CASSLGVGGNQPQHF. In DNA form, the CDR3 reads TGTGCCAGCAGTCTGGGGGTTGGGGGGAATCAGCCCCAGCATTTT.

The chain has TRBV28 and TRBJ2-7; 10 positions agree with TRBD1. V dropped 7 bases and J dropped 3; count of bases not matched to a gene: 9. From germline, CDR1 is MDHEN and CDR2 SYDVKM. CDR3 length: 15 residues. CDR3 sequence: CASTFSGQGFYEQYF. CDR3 bases: TGTGCCAGCACCTTCTCGGGACAGGGGTTCTACGAGCAGTACTTC.

V gene TRBV6-5 combines with J gene TRBJ2-1, with 12 positions matching TRBD2. Trimming cost V 2 bases and J 3 bases; bases outside gene matches: 2. The CDR3 runs 16 residues. Germline lookup yields CDR1 MNHEY and CDR2 SVGAGI. CDR3: CASSYRLAGDYNEQFF. CDR3 in DNA: TGTGCCAGCAGTTACAGACTAGCGGGGGACTACAATGAGCAGTTCTTC.

This chain uses TRBV27 with TRBJ1-1; D gene ambiguous. The V gene lost 9 bases and the J gene lost 1 base, with 12 bases spanning the gap. The CDR3 is made up of 13 amino acids. Germline CDR1 and CDR2: MNHEY and SMNVEV (reference sequence). This CDR3 reads CARLEGGNTEAFF. CDR3 nucleotides: TGTGCCAGGCTAGAGGGTGGGAACACTGAAGCTTTCTTT.

V is TRBV10-1 and J is TRBJ2-1; D not certain. This CDR3 spans 14 amino acids. V lost 5 bases and J lost 1, with 9 bases in between. Per germline, CDR1 WNHNN and CDR2 SYGVQD (reference sequence). The CDR3 spells CASSPGGSYNEQFF. The CDR3 DNA reads as TGCGCCAGCAGTCCAGGTGGGTCCTACAATGAGCAGTTCTTC.

The chain joins TRBV7-9 to TRBJ1-1; D might be TRBD1 (6 bases). This CDR3 is 12 amino acids long. Germline-derived CDR1 and CDR2 are SEHNR and FQNEAQ (reference sequence). Trimming removed 5 bases from V and 7 bases from J, with 11 bases in between. The CDR3: CASSRTGFEAFF. CDR3 DNA: TGTGCCAGCAGCCGAACAGGGTTTGAAGCTTTCTTT.

Concerning this clone: It is unclear where the CDR3 begins or ends on the DNA, so no DNA is shown, and the CDR3 is as TCRdb lists it. The chain employs TRBV7-8 and TRBJ2-1; the table's D call, TRBD2, was not checked against the DNA. In germline, CDR1 is SGHVS, CDR2 FQNEAQ. The CDR3 contains 14 residues when both ends are counted. CDR3 sequence: CASSFRFVASGAFF.